This T cell receptor beta chain came from a study of blood T cells in healthy people across ages. About the research overall: Per two T cells, template switching captured roughly one barcoded beta molecule.

The CDR3 loop spans 15 amino acids. Trimming cost V 7 bases and J 1 base, with 14 bases left between them. Germline V gene lookup returns CDR1 MNHNY and CDR2 SVGAGI (reference sequence). Primers used in a second PCR of roughly 7 to 12 cycles were a sample-barcoded 5' primer and a J-beta primer mix. TCRdb called the 5' RACE reads again in MiXCR, with one record for every CDR3 protein. The sample lists some 760,000 distinct CDR3 sequences, 20% to 25% occurring once. These data were also filed under a second study, of T cells of mothers and their children. From that second work: Each mother gave over 8 million TCR beta CDR3 reads; each child, about 3 million.

The chain uses TRBV6-6 and TRBJ2-1; maybe TRBD2 (5 bases). The sequence came from a boy younger than 18 in good health. The sequencing sample was made of blood. CDR3 DNA: TGTGCCAGCACCCTCGCGGGCGGGTCCTACAATGAGCAGTTCTTC. It translates to CASTLAGGSYNEQFF.